Listed below are T cell receptor beta chains from one sample, sequenced in a study of identical twins. TCRdb re-called the 5' RACE reads through MiXCR, storing one row per CDR3 protein. The sample carries about 470,000 distinct CDR3 sequences, less than 25% recorded once. Separately, the same data were catalogued under a study of T cells expressing NK-cell markers.

Sequencing was carried out using CD4+ T cells sorted from blood. The receptor source for this set is a woman aged 18-29 years in good health. Each CDR3 is given with its conserved first and last residue. The D gene is left open where the match is weak. The size entry is marked missing in some rows and otherwise reads once, few, many or a size class.

CDR3nt: TGTGCTAGTATGTCGGGAGGGCCTCAGTACTTC
CDR3aa: CASMSGGPQYF
v_gene: TRBV12-5
d_gene: TRBD2
abundance: .
j_gene: TRBJ2-7

CDR3nt: TGTGCCAGCAGCTTTCCGGACCACAGCGGGGGAACCTACGAGCAGTACTTC
CDR3aa: CASSFPDHSGGTYEQYF
v_gene: TRBV11-2
d_gene: TRBD2
abundance: .
j_gene: TRBJ2-7

CDR3nt: TGTGCCAGCAGCTTAGCTAATGAGCAGTTCTTC
CDR3aa: CASSLANEQFF
v_gene: TRBV7-6
d_gene: .
abundance: many
j_gene: TRBJ2-1

CDR3nt: TGCGCCAGCAGACCGGGACAGGGGTGGCTCGAGCAGTACTTC
CDR3aa: CASRPGQGWLEQYF
v_gene: TRBV5-1
d_gene: TRBD1
abundance: .
j_gene: TRBJ2-7

CDR3nt: TGTGCTAGTGGTCCCCAGGAGTTCTTC
CDR3aa: CASGPQEFF
v_gene: TRBV12-5
d_gene: .
abundance: few
j_gene: TRBJ2-1

CDR3nt: TGTGCCAGCAGCTTAGAGGGGACAGGGGTAAGGAAGACCCAGTACTTC
CDR3aa: CASSLEGTGVRKTQYF
v_gene: TRBV7-6
d_gene: TRBD1
abundance: .
j_gene: TRBJ2-5

CDR3nt: TGTGCCAGCAGCCCGGGGGGAACCGGGACTAATAAGTTCTTC
CDR3aa: CASSPGGTGTNKFF
v_gene: TRBV3-1
d_gene: TRBD2
abundance: once
j_gene: TRBJ2-1

CDR3nt: TGTGCCAGCAGTGAACTGGGATATGGCTACACCTTC
CDR3aa: CASSELGYGYTF
v_gene: TRBV25-1
d_gene: .
abundance: few
j_gene: TRBJ1-2

CDR3nt: TGTGCCAGCAGCTCCTTCTACGAGCAGTACTTC
CDR3aa: CASSSFYEQYF
v_gene: TRBV5-1
d_gene: .
abundance: many
j_gene: TRBJ2-7

CDR3nt: TGTGCCAGCAGCGCCATGGGTTTGCCTAATGAAAAACTGTTTTTT
CDR3aa: CASSAMGLPNEKLFF
v_gene: TRBV7-8
d_gene: .
abundance: many
j_gene: TRBJ1-4

CDR3nt: TGCAGTGCTAGACATGGGACACGGAACACTGAAGCTTTCTTT
CDR3aa: CSARHGTRNTEAFF
v_gene: TRBV20-1
d_gene: .
abundance: .
j_gene: TRBJ1-1

CDR3nt: TGTGCCAGCTCACCTGGGACAATAATTTCCAATGAGCAGTTCTTC
CDR3aa: CASSPGTIISNEQFF
v_gene: TRBV18
d_gene: .
abundance: .
j_gene: TRBJ2-1

CDR3nt: TGTGCCAGCAGCCGCGGTGGGGCCCTCTACGAGCAGTACTTC
CDR3aa: CASSRGGALYEQYF
v_gene: TRBV9
d_gene: .
abundance: few
j_gene: TRBJ2-7

CDR3nt: TGTGCCAGCAGTAGCGGGGGGTGGGTCTTC
CDR3aa: CASSSGGWVF
v_gene: TRBV7-9
d_gene: TRBD2
abundance: .
j_gene: TRBJ2-1

CDR3nt: TGCAGTGCTAATATAGTTGGTGAAGCTTTCTTT
CDR3aa: CSANIVGEAFF
v_gene: TRBV20-1
d_gene: .
abundance: .
j_gene: TRBJ1-1

CDR3nt: TGTGCCAGCAGCGCGCGGACAGCGCTCTACAATGAGCAGTTCTTC
CDR3aa: CASSARTALYNEQFF
v_gene: TRBV9
d_gene: .
abundance: few
j_gene: TRBJ2-1

CDR3nt: TGTGCCAGCAGCCAAGATCAGGGAGGAAACATTCAGTACTTC
CDR3aa: CASSQDQGGNIQYF
v_gene: TRBV3-1
d_gene: .
abundance: .
j_gene: TRBJ2-4

CDR3nt: TGTGCCAGCAGTACGGACAGGGATGTTACGGACGAGCAGTACTTC
CDR3aa: CASSTDRDVTDEQYF
v_gene: TRBV12-3/TRBV12-4
d_gene: TRBD1
abundance: .
j_gene: TRBJ2-7

CDR3nt: TGTGCCAGCTTGGGTTTTTACGAGCAGTACTTC
CDR3aa: CASLGFYEQYF
v_gene: TRBV6-1
d_gene: .
abundance: .
j_gene: TRBJ2-7

CDR3nt: TGTGCCAGCAGCTTAGCTAGCGGGACGACCGGGGAGCTGTTTTTT
CDR3aa: CASSLASGTTGELFF
v_gene: TRBV7-9
d_gene: TRBD2
abundance: .
j_gene: TRBJ2-2

CDR3nt: TGTGCCAGCAGTCTACGGAGCGGGGGGGCCGTTTCCTACAATGAGCAGTTCTTC
CDR3aa: CASSLRSGGAVSYNEQFF
v_gene: TRBV2
d_gene: TRBD2
abundance: .
j_gene: TRBJ2-1

CDR3nt: TGCGCCAGCACTAAAGGACTAGGGAGTTCCCCCGGGGAGCTGTTTTTT
CDR3aa: CASTKGLGSSPGELFF
v_gene: TRBV5-1
d_gene: TRBD2
abundance: .
j_gene: TRBJ2-2

CDR3nt: TGTGCCATCAGTGAGCCCACAGGGCTAGTAGCTGAAGCTTTCTTT
CDR3aa: CAISEPTGLVAEAFF
v_gene: TRBV10-3
d_gene: .
abundance: once
j_gene: TRBJ1-1

CDR3nt: TGTGCCAGCAGTTTAAGAGGGGGGGGTTCACCCCTCCACTTT
CDR3aa: CASSLRGGGSPLHF
v_gene: TRBV12-3/TRBV12-4
d_gene: .
abundance: .
j_gene: TRBJ1-6

CDR3nt: TGTGCCAGCAGCAAGTACAGGGGTTCTGAAGCTTTCTTT
CDR3aa: CASSKYRGSEAFF
v_gene: TRBV7-6
d_gene: TRBD1
abundance: few
j_gene: TRBJ1-1

CDR3nt: TGCGCCAGCAGCGTGCCGGGGGGGGTAGGAACTGAAGCTTTCTTT
CDR3aa: CASSVPGGVGTEAFF
v_gene: TRBV5-1
d_gene: .
abundance: .
j_gene: TRBJ1-1

CDR3nt: TGTGCCAGCACCTTCACAGGGACTCCCTATGGCTACACCTTC
CDR3aa: CASTFTGTPYGYTF
v_gene: TRBV5-6
d_gene: .
abundance: many
j_gene: TRBJ1-2

CDR3nt: TGTGCCAGCAGCTTAACGGGGGGGAGCTCCTACAATGAGCAGTTCTTC
CDR3aa: CASSLTGGSSYNEQFF
v_gene: TRBV7-3
d_gene: TRBD2
abundance: few
j_gene: TRBJ2-1

CDR3nt: TGCGCCAGCAGCCAAGGCATAAGCTCTGAAGCTTTCTTT
CDR3aa: CASSQGISSEAFF
v_gene: TRBV5-1
d_gene: .
abundance: .
j_gene: TRBJ1-1

CDR3nt: TGTGCCAGCAGTTACTCGAGTAAGGGGTCAGCCAAAAACATTCAGTACTTC
CDR3aa: CASSYSSKGSAKNIQYF
v_gene: TRBV6-5
d_gene: .
abundance: .
j_gene: TRBJ2-4

CDR3nt: TGTGCCAGCAGTTACAGGGAAGGAGACAATCAGCCCCAGCATTTT
CDR3aa: CASSYREGDNQPQHF
v_gene: TRBV7-2
d_gene: .
abundance: .
j_gene: TRBJ1-5

CDR3nt: TGTGCCAGCAGTTTTCTCAGGGGCGACGAGCAGTACTTC
CDR3aa: CASSFLRGDEQYF
v_gene: TRBV28
d_gene: .
abundance: once
j_gene: TRBJ2-7

CDR3nt: TGTGCCAGCAGTCGGGACAGGGGGGGCACCGGGGAGCTGTTTTTT
CDR3aa: CASSRDRGGTGELFF
v_gene: TRBV6-1
d_gene: TRBD1
abundance: .
j_gene: TRBJ2-2

CDR3nt: TGTGCCAGCAGTTTAGAGGCTAGCGGGAGCCAAAGGCACCGTGAGCAGTTCTTC
CDR3aa: CASSLEASGSQRHREQFF
v_gene: TRBV12-3/TRBV12-4
d_gene: TRBD2
abundance: .
j_gene: TRBJ2-1

CDR3nt: TGTGCCAGCAGCTTTTCGGGGGGAGGCACAGATACGCAGTATTTT
CDR3aa: CASSFSGGGTDTQYF
v_gene: TRBV13
d_gene: TRBD2
abundance: .
j_gene: TRBJ2-3

CDR3nt: TGTGCCAGCTCAACGACAGGGGGAGACATTCAGTACTTC
CDR3aa: CASSTTGGDIQYF
v_gene: TRBV18
d_gene: TRBD1
abundance: once
j_gene: TRBJ2-4

CDR3nt: TGTGCCAGCAGCCAAAGCCCCGCAAAGGGGGGTGGGAACGAGCAGTACTTC
CDR3aa: CASSQSPAKGGGNEQYF
v_gene: TRBV3-1
d_gene: .
abundance: .
j_gene: TRBJ2-7

CDR3nt: TGTGCCAGCAGCCCCCATCCGGGACTAGCGGGGAAGCGGGAGACCCAGTACTTC
CDR3aa: CASSPHPGLAGKRETQYF
v_gene: TRBV4-2
d_gene: TRBD2
abundance: .
j_gene: TRBJ2-5

CDR3nt: TGTGCCACCAGCAGAGACGGACAGATCTATGGCTACACCTTC
CDR3aa: CATSRDGQIYGYTF
v_gene: TRBV15
d_gene: .
abundance: .
j_gene: TRBJ1-2

CDR3nt: TGTGCCAGCAGTTTGCGACTAGCGGGAGTCGACGAGCAGTACTTC
CDR3aa: CASSLRLAGVDEQYF
v_gene: TRBV12-3/TRBV12-4
d_gene: TRBD2
abundance: few
j_gene: TRBJ2-7

CDR3nt: TGCGCCAGCAGCTTGATAATGGGTACGTTCTCCTACGAGCAGTACTTC
CDR3aa: CASSLIMGTFSYEQYF
v_gene: TRBV5-1
d_gene: .
abundance: few
j_gene: TRBJ2-7

CDR3nt: TGTGCCAGCAGCCGAAAGGGGGTTTCGGGCTATGGCTACACCTTC
CDR3aa: CASSRKGVSGYGYTF
v_gene: TRBV3-1
d_gene: .
abundance: .
j_gene: TRBJ1-2

CDR3nt: TGCAGTGGACTAGCGGGAGATGGCACAGATACGCAGTATTTT
CDR3aa: CSGLAGDGTDTQYF
v_gene: TRBV20-1
d_gene: TRBD2
abundance: .
j_gene: TRBJ2-3

CDR3nt: TGTGCCAGCAGTGTACACAGAGTGAACACTGAAGCTTTCTTT
CDR3aa: CASSVHRVNTEAFF
v_gene: TRBV2
d_gene: .
abundance: few
j_gene: TRBJ1-1

CDR3nt: TGTGCCAGCAGCTTGGTAGGGGTCGGGGCCAACGTCCTGACTTTC
CDR3aa: CASSLVGVGANVLTF
v_gene: TRBV5-6
d_gene: .
abundance: few
j_gene: TRBJ2-6

CDR3nt: TGCGCCAGCAGCTCAGCCGGGACATTGGGGAACACCATATATTTT
CDR3aa: CASSSAGTLGNTIYF
v_gene: TRBV5-1
d_gene: .
abundance: many
j_gene: TRBJ1-3

CDR3nt: TGCAGTGCTAGGCTGTCGGGAAAACTGTTTTTT
CDR3aa: CSARLSGKLFF
v_gene: TRBV20-1
d_gene: .
abundance: .
j_gene: TRBJ1-4

CDR3nt: TGTGCCAGCAGCCTAAACACCGGGGAGCTGTTTTTT
CDR3aa: CASSLNTGELFF
v_gene: TRBV12-3/TRBV12-4
d_gene: .
abundance: many
j_gene: TRBJ2-2

CDR3nt: TGCGCCAGCAGCCAAGGTTTAGCCCTCCGAGATACGCAGTATTTT
CDR3aa: CASSQGLALRDTQYF
v_gene: TRBV4-3
d_gene: .
abundance: .
j_gene: TRBJ2-3

CDR3nt: TGCGCCAGCAGCCAAGATAGGAAGGTACACACAGATACGCAGTATTTT
CDR3aa: CASSQDRKVHTDTQYF
v_gene: TRBV4-3
d_gene: .
abundance: .
j_gene: TRBJ2-3

CDR3nt: TGCAGCGTTGTCACTCCGGGCACAGATACGCAGTATTTT
CDR3aa: CSVVTPGTDTQYF
v_gene: TRBV29-1
d_gene: .
abundance: .
j_gene: TRBJ2-3

CDR3nt: TGTGCCAGCCAAGCGGGACGGAACAATGAGCAGTTCTTC
CDR3aa: CASQAGRNNEQFF
v_gene: TRBV9
d_gene: TRBD2
abundance: .
j_gene: TRBJ2-1

CDR3nt: TGTGCCAGCAGCCTTGTCCCCAGGGCGGGGGCTGGGGATGAGCAGTTCTTC
CDR3aa: CASSLVPRAGAGDEQFF
v_gene: TRBV7-2
d_gene: .
abundance: .
j_gene: TRBJ2-1

CDR3nt: TGTGCCAGCAGCCCATTTGGCAGGGTCGGAATCACTGAGCAGTTCTTC
CDR3aa: CASSPFGRVGITEQFF
v_gene: TRBV7-6
d_gene: .
abundance: few
j_gene: TRBJ2-1

CDR3nt: TGCGCCAGCAGCTTGTCAAGTTTAGGGAAAGCTTTCTTT
CDR3aa: CASSLSSLGKAFF
v_gene: TRBV5-1
d_gene: .
abundance: .
j_gene: TRBJ1-1

CDR3nt: TGCGCCAGCAGCTTGGGACAGACCTACAATGAGCAGTTCTTC
CDR3aa: CASSLGQTYNEQFF
v_gene: TRBV5-1
d_gene: .
abundance: many
j_gene: TRBJ2-1